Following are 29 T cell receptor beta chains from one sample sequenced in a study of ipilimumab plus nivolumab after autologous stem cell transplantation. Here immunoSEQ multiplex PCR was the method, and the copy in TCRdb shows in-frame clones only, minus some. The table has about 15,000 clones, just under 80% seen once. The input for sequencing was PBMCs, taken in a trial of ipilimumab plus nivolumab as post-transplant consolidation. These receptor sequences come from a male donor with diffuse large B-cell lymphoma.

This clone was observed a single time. The CDR3: CASSAEANYGYTF. DNA for the CDR3: TGTGCCAGCAGCGCCGAGGCCAACTATGGCTACACCTTC. V and J are TRBV9 and TRBJ1-2; D is undetermined. The germline V gene has CDR1 SGDLS and CDR2 YYNGEE. The CDR3 spans 13 residues. V was clipped by 3 bases and J by 2 bases, with 8 bases between them. The whole variable domain, remainder taken from reference TRBV9 and TRBJ1-2, is DSGVTQTPKHLITATGQRVTLRCSPRSGDLSVYWYQQSLDQGLQFLIQYYNGEERAKGNILERFSAQQFPDLHSELNLSSLELGDSALYFCASSAEANYGYTFGSGTRLTVV.

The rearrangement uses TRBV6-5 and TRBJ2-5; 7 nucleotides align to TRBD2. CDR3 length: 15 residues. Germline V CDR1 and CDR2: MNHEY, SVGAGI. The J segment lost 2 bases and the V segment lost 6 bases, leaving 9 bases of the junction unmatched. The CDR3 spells CASSTRLAGQETQYF. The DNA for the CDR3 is TGTGCCAGCAGCACGCGACTAGCCGGTCAAGAGACCCAGTACTTC.

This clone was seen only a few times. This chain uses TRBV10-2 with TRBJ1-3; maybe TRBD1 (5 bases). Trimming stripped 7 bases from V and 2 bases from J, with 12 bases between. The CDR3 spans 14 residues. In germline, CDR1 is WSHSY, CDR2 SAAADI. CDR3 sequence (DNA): TGCGCCAGCACCCCAACAGGTCCTGGAAACACCATATATTTT. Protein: CASTPTGPGNTIYF.

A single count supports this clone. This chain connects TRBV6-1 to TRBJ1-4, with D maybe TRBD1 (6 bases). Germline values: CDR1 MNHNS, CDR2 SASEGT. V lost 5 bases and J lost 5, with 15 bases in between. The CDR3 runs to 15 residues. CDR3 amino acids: CASSSAGALNEKLFF. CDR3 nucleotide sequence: TGTGCCAGCAGTTCCGCAGGGGCCCTGAATGAAAAACTGTTTTTT.

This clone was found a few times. Here the CDR3 reads CASSYNQGGRTDTQYF. CDR3 coding DNA: TGTGCCAGCAGTTACAATCAGGGGGGTAGGACAGATACGCAGTATTTT. The chain recombines TRBV6-6 with TRBJ2-3, with D maybe TRBD1 (7 bases). V was pared by 2 bases and J by 3 bases, with 15 bases between. CDR3 length: 16 amino acids. Germline-derived CDR1 and CDR2 are MNHNY and SVGAGI (reference sequence).

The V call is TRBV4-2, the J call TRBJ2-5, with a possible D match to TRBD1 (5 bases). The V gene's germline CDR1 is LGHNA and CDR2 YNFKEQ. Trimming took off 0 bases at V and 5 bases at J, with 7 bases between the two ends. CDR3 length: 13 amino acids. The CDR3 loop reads CASSQEGVETQYF. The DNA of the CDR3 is TGTGCCAGCAGCCAAGAAGGGGTCGAGACCCAGTACTTC.

The CDR3 region has the DNA TGCGCCAGCAGCCCGCAGGGGGTTTCAAAGCAGTACTTC. Protein: CASSPQGVSKQYF. The V and J genes are TRBV4-3 and TRBJ2-7, with 7 bases aligning to TRBD1. The trim removed 4 bases at V and 8 bases at J, leaving 8 bases unmatched. The CDR3 loop spans 13 amino acids. Per germline, CDR1 LGHNA and CDR2 YSLEER.

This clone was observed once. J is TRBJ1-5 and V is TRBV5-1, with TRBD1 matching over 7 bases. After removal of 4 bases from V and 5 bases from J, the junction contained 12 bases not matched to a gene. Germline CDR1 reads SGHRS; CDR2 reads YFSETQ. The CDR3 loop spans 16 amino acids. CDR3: CASSATGMGGDQPQHF. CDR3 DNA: TGCGCCAGCAGCGCGACAGGGATGGGTGGAGATCAGCCCCAGCATTTT. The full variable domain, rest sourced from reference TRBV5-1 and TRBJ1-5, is KAGVTQTPRYLIKTRGQQVTLSCSPISGHRSVSWYQQTPGQGLQFLFEYFSETQRNKGNFPGRFSGRQFSNSRSEMNVSTLELGDSALYLCASSATGMGGDQPQHFGDGTRLSIL.

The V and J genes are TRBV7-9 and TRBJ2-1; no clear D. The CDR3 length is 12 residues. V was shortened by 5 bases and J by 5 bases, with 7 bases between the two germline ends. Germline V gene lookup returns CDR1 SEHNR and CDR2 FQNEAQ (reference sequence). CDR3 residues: CASSTPNNEQFF. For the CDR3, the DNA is TGTGCCAGCAGCACCCCCAACAATGAGCAGTTCTTC.

As DNA, the CDR3 is TGTGCCAGCAGTTTGGCCGGGCTAGCGGCACAAGAGACCCAGTACTTC. It encodes CASSLAGLAAQETQYF. The rearrangement uses TRBV28 and TRBJ2-5, with TRBD2 identical over 7 bases. From germline, CDR1 is MDHEN and CDR2 SYDVKM. The CDR3 runs 16 residues. V was clipped by 3 bases and J by 2 bases; unmatched bases: 9.

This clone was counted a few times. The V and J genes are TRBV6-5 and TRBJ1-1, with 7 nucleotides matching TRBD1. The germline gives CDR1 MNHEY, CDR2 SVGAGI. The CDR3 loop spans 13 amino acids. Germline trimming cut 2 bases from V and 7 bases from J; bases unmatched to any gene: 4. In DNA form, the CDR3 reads TGTGCCAGCAGTTACGACAGGGAAGATGAAGCTTTCTTT. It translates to CASSYDREDEAFF.

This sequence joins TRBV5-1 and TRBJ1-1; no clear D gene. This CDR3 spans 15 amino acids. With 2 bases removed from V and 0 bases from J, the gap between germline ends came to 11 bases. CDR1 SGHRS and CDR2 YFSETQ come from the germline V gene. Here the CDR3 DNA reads TGCGCCAGCAGCTTAGGGCAGAACATGAACACTGAAGCTTTCTTT. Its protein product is CASSLGQNMNTEAFF.

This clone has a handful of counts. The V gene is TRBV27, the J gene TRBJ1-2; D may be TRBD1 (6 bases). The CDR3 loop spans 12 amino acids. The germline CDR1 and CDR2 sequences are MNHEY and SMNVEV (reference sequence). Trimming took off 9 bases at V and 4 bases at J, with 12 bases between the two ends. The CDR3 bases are TGTGCCAGTGGGACAATGACCTATGGCTACACCTTC. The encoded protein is CASGTMTYGYTF.

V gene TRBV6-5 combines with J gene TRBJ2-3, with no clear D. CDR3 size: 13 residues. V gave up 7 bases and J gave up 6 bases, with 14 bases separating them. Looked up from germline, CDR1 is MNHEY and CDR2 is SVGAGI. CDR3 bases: TGTGCCAGCACTCCTCCCGTGGGCGATACGCAGTATTTT. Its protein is CASTPPVGDTQYF.

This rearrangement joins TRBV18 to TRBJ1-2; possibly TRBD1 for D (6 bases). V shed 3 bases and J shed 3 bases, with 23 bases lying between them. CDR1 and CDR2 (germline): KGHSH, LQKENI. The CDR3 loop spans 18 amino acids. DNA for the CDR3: TGTGCCAGCTCACCTCTCCTTCAGACAGGACAAGCTGACTATGGCTACACCTTC. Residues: CASSPLLQTGQADYGYTF.

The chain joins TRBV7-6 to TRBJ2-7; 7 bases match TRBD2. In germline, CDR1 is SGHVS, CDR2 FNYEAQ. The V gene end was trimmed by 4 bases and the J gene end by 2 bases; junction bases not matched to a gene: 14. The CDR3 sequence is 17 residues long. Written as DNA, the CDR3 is TGTGCCAGCAGCTCCATTCCGGGACTACCAACGACCTACGAGCAGTACTTC. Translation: CASSSIPGLPTTYEQYF.

The CDR3 spells CATTYGSSNQPQHF. CDR3 nucleotide sequence: TGTGCCACCACCTACGGTTCTAGCAATCAGCCCCAGCATTTT. The V gene is TRBV6-4, the J gene TRBJ1-5; D is uncertain. Germline CDR1 is MRHNA and CDR2 is SNTAGT. The V end was cut by 10 bases, the J end by 0 bases, with 13 bases between. This CDR3 has 14 residues.

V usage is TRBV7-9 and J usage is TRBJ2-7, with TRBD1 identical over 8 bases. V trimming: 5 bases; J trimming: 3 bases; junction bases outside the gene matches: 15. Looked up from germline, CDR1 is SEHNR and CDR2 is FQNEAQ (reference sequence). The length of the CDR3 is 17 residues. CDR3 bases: TGTGCCAGCAGCCCAGGGGACGGGACAGGCCTGGACTACGAGCAGTACTTC. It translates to CASSPGDGTGLDYEQYF.

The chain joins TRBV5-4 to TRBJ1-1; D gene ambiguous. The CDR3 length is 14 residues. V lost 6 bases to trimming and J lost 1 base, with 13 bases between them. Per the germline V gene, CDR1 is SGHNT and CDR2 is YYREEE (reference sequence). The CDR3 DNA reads TGTGCCAGCACTACGGGAGATCCGAACACTGAAGCTTTCTTT. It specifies CASTTGDPNTEAFF.

The CDR3 nucleotides read TGTGCCAGCAGCTCCGAGACAGGCCTGAACACTGAAGCTTTCTTT. Its translation: CASSSETGLNTEAFF. The chain combines TRBV7-9 with TRBJ1-1; tentative D call: TRBD1 (6 bases). Germline V gene lookup returns CDR1 SEHNR and CDR2 FQNEAQ (reference sequence). CDR3 size: 15 residues. The V end lost 4 bases, the J end lost 0 bases, and 12 bases lay between the germline ends.

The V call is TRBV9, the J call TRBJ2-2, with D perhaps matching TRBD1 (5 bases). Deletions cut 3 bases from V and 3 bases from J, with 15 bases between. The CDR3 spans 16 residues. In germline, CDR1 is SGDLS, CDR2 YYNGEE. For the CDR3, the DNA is TGTGCCAGCAGCGATACAGGACGCCTTTACACCGGGGAGCTGTTTTTT. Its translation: CASSDTGRLYTGELFF.

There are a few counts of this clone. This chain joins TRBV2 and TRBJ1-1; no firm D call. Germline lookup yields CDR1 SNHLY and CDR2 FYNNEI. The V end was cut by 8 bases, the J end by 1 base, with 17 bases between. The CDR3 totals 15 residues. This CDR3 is CASGWGWQQNTEAFF. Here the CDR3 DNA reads TGTGCCAGCGGATGGGGTTGGCAGCAGAACACTGAAGCTTTCTTT.

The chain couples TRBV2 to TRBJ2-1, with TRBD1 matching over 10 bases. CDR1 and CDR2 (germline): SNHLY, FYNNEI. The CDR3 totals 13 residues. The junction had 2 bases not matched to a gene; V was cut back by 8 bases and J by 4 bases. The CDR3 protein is CASRDRGYNEQFF. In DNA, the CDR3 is TGTGCCAGCCGGGACAGGGGATACAATGAGCAGTTCTTC.

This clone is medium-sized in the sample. CDR3: CASRRGTAGGETQYF. The CDR3 coding sequence is TGTGCCAGCAGACGCGGGACAGCCGGCGGGGAGACCCAGTACTTC. The rearrangement joins TRBV11-2 to TRBJ2-5; a possible D gene is TRBD1 (7 bases). CDR3 size: 15 residues. The V gene lost 6 bases and the J gene lost 5 bases, with 19 bases spanning the gap. Germline V gene data show CDR1 as SGHAT and CDR2 as FQNNGV. Full variable domain (remainder filled in from reference TRBV11-2 and TRBJ2-5): EAGVAQSPRYKIIEKRQSVAFWCNPISGHATLYWYQQILGQGPKLLIQFQNNGVVDDSQLPKDRFSAERLKGVDSTLKIQPAKLEDSAVYLCASRRGTAGGETQYFGPGTRLLVL.

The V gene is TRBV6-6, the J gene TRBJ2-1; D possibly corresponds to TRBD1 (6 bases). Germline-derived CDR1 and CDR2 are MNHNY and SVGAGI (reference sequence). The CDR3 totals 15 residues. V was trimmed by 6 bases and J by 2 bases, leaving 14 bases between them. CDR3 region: CASRDRDTAYNEQFF. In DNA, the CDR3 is TGTGCCAGCAGAGACCGGGACACTGCCTACAATGAGCAGTTCTTC.

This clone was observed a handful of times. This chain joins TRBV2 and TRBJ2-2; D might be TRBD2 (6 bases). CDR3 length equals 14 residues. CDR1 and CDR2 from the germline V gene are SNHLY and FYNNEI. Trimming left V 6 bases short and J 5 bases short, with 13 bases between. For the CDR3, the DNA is TGTGCCAGCAGCACCGGACTACAAACCGGGGAGCTGTTTTTT. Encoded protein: CASSTGLQTGELFF.

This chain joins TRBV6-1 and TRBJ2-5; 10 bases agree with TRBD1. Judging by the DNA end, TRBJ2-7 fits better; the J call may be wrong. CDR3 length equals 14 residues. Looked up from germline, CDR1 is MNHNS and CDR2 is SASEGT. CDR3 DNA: TGTGCCAGCAGTTTAGGGACAGGGGCCTACGAGCAGTACTTC. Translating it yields CASSLGTGAYEQYF.

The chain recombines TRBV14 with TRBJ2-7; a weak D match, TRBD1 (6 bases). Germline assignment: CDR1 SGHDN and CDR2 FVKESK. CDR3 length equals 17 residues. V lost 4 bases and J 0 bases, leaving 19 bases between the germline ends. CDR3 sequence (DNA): TGTGCCAGCAGCCCCTTACCCGGACAGCCGAGCTCCTACGAGCAGTACTTC. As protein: CASSPLPGQPSSYEQYF. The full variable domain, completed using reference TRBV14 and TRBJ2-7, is EAGVTQFPSHSVIEKGQTVTLRCDPISGHDNLYWYRRVMGKEIKFLLHFVKESKQDESGMPNNRFLAERTGGTYSTLKVQPAELEDSGVYFCASSPLPGQPSSYEQYFGPGTRLTVT.

As DNA, the CDR3 is TGTGCCAGTCACAATAGCGGGGGGGCCAGGGATGAGCAGTTCTTC. It translates to CASHNSGGARDEQFF. The J gene is TRBJ2-1, the V gene TRBV19, with 11 nucleotides matching TRBD2. With 8 bases clipped from V and 8 bases from J, the junction kept 11 bases outside the gene matches. The CDR3 is 15 amino acids. Germline V gives CDR1 LNHDA, CDR2 SQIVND (reference sequence).